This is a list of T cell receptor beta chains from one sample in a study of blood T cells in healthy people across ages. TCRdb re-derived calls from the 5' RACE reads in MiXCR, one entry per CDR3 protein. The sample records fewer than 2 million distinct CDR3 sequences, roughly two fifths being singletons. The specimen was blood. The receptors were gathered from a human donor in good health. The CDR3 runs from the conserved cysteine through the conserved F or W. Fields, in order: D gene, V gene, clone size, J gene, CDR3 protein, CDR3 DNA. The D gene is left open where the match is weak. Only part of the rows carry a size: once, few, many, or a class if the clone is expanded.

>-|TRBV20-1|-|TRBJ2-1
CSARKRDSQFF
TGCAGTGCCCGCAAACGGGACTCGCAGTTCTTC
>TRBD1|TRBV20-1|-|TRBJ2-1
CSARVPTGVSNEQFF
TGCAGTGCTAGAGTACCGACAGGGGTTAGCAATGAGCAGTTCTTC
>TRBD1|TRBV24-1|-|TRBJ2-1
CATSVTGGNEQFF
TGTGCCACCAGTGTAACAGGGGGCAATGAGCAGTTCTTC
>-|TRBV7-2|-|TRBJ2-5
CASSQQSGEQYF
TGCGCCAGCAGCCAACAATCCGGTGAGCAGTACTTC
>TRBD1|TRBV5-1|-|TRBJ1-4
CASSSEIGQVEEKLFF
TGCGCCAGCAGTAGCGAAATAGGACAGGTGGAAGAAAAACTGTTTTTT
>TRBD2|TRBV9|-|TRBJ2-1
CASSAGLAGRNEQFF
TGTGCCAGCAGCGCGGGACTAGCGGGGAGGAATGAGCAGTTCTTC
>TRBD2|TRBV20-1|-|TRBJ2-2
CSAQRGPTGELFF
TGCAGTGCCCAGCGGGGCCCCACCGGGGAGCTGTTTTTT
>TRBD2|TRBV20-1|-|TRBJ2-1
CSARDPILAGATNNEQFF
TGCAGTGCTAGAGATCCGATCCTAGCGGGGGCTACAAACAATGAGCAGTTCTTC
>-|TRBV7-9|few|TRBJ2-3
CASSLYVSLSTDTQYF
TGTGCCAGCAGCTTATACGTTAGTCTAAGCACAGATACGCAGTATTTT
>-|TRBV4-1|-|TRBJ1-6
CASSQDRGLHF
TGCGCCAGCAGCCAAGATAGGGGCCTCCACTTT
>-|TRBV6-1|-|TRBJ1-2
CASSERVYGYTF
TGTGCCAGCAGTGAACGGGTTTATGGCTACACCTTC
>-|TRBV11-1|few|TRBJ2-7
CASSLEDRPSYEQYF
TGTGCCAGCAGCTTGGAGGACAGACCCTCCTACGAGCAGTACTTC
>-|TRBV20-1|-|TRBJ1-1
CSARSEKYTEAFF
TGCAGTGCTCGATCAGAGAAATACACTGAAGCTTTCTTT
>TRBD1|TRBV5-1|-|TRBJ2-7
CASSPQGQGDYEQYF
TGCGCCAGCAGCCCGCAGGGACAGGGGGACTACGAGCAGTACTTC
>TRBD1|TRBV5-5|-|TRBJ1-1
CASNLGGQEAFF
TGTGCCAGCAACTTGGGGGGACAGGAAGCTTTCTTT
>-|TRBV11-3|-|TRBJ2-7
CASSSATYEQYF
TGTGCCAGCAGCTCCGCCACCTACGAGCAGTACTTC
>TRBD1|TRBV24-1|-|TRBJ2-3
CATGDMRGPTDTQYF
TGTGCCACCGGTGACATGAGGGGGCCCACAGATACGCAGTATTTT
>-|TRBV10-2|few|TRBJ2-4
CASSEQARNIQYF
TGCGCCAGCAGTGAGCAGGCTAGGAACATTCAGTACTTC
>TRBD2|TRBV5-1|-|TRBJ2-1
CASSREGGEIVSEQFF
TGCGCCAGCAGCCGGGAGGGGGGGGAAATAGTGAGTGAGCAGTTCTTC
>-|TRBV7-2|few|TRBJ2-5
CASSFNSLETQYF
TGTGCCAGCAGCTTTAATAGCCTAGAGACCCAGTACTTC
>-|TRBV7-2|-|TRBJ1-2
CASSLQSGQSVYGYTF
TGTGCCAGCAGCTTACAGTCGGGACAAAGTGTCTATGGCTACACCTTC
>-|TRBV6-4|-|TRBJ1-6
CASRKDGGGLGSPLHF
TGTGCCAGCAGAAAGGACGGGGGAGGGTTAGGATCACCCCTCCACTTT
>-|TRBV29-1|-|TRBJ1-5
CSVISDSGIDQPQHF
TGCAGCGTCATATCCGACAGTGGAATTGATCAGCCCCAGCATTTT
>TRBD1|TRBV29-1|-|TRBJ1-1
CSARQGAIPEAFF
TGCAGCGCCAGACAGGGCGCTATTCCTGAAGCTTTCTTT
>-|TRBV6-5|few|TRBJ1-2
CASSYGFRRARERRGYTF
TGTGCCAGCAGTTACGGGTTTAGACGGGCCCGAGAAAGAAGGGGCTACACCTTC
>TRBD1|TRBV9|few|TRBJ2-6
CASSFRQGSSGANVLTF
TGTGCCAGCAGCTTCCGACAGGGCTCCTCTGGGGCCAACGTCCTGACTTTC
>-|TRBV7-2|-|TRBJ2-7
CASSGGSLLSYGQYF
TGTGCCAGCAGCGGAGGTTCGCTCCTCTCCTACGGGCAGTACTTC
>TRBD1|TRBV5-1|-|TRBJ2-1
CASSLRDSHYNEQFF
TGCGCCAGCAGCTTGCGGGACAGCCACTACAATGAGCAGTTCTTC
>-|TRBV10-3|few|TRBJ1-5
CAIRRHSNQPQHF
TGTGCCATCCGTAGACATAGCAATCAGCCCCAGCATTTT
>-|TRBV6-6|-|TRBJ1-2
CASSYSIGSRGYTF
TGTGCCAGCAGTTACTCGATAGGGTCGCGAGGCTACACCTTC
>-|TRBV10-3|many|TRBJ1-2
CAISESGPNYGYTF
TGTGCCATCAGTGAGTCGGGACCGAACTATGGCTACACCTTC
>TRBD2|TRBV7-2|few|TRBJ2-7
CASSSLTSSYEQYF
TGTGCCAGCAGCTCGTTGACTAGCAGCTACGAGCAGTACTTC
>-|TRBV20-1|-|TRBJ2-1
CSARDPLAGSPNEQFF
TGCAGTGCTAGAGATCCTCTGGCGGGGAGCCCCAATGAGCAGTTCTTC
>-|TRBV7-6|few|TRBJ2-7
CASSLGGAGVYEQYF
TGTGCCAGCAGCCTAGGAGGGGCAGGGGTCTACGAGCAGTACTTC
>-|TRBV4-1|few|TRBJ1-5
CASSQERHSPQPQHF
TGCGCCAGCAGCCAAGAAAGACATTCACCACAGCCCCAGCATTTT
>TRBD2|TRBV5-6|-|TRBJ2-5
CASSFTGTSGFGTQYF
TGTGCCAGCAGCTTTACCGGGACTAGCGGTTTCGGGACCCAGTACTTC
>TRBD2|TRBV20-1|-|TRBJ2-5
CSARPSGARETQYF
TGCAGTGCTAGGCCTAGCGGGGCCCGGGAGACCCAGTACTTC
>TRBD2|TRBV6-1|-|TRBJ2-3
CASSPDKTGGGADTQYF
TGTGCCAGCAGCCCAGACAAGACGGGGGGGGGGGCAGATACGCAGTATTTT
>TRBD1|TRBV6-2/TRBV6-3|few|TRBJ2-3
CASSDRQGGTDTQYF
TGTGCCAGCAGCGATCGACAGGGAGGCACAGATACGCAGTATTTT
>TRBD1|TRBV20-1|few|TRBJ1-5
CSARGDRVYEPQHF
TGCAGTGCTAGGGGGGACAGGGTCTATGAGCCCCAGCATTTT
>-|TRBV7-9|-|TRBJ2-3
CASSLGAARSTDTQYF
TGTGCCAGCAGCTTAGGGGCGGCCAGGAGCACAGATACGCAGTATTTT
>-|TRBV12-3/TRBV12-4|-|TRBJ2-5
CASSPDGILETQYF
TGTGCCAGCAGTCCGGACGGAATTTTGGAGACCCAGTACTTC
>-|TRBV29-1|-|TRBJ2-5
CSVEVTGPETQYF
TGCAGCGTTGAAGTGACCGGCCCTGAGACCCAGTACTTC
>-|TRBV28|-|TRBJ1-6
CASSLILGSGQSPLHF
TGTGCCAGCAGTTTAATTTTGGGATCAGGTCAATCACCCCTCCACTTT
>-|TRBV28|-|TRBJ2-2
CASSPTPGTTGELFF
TGTGCCAGCAGTCCGACGCCGGGAACCACCGGGGAGCTGTTTTTT
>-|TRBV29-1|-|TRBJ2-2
CSVGRAPRTGELFF
TGCAGCGTTGGGAGGGCCCCTCGGACCGGGGAGCTGTTTTTT
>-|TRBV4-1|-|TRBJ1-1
CASSHSVTFEAFF
TGCGCCAGCAGCCATAGCGTAACATTTGAAGCTTTCTTT